This record concerns one TCR beta chain sequence. Its antigen remains unidentified. Per-base qualities were not stored, and no clone one base away is much larger. These data come from a study of cytomegalovirus exposure and HLA in healthy donors (dated by TCRdb to 2017 to 2019). With regard to the full study: An earlier analysis of some 620 of the donors reported about 260 Gb of sequence data and 117 million unique TCR beta sequences obtained from around 170 million T cells. An early release that covered about 600 HLA-typed donors contained about 300 gigabases of sequencing data and 65 million to 100 million unique TCR sequences. Of the 398 genotyped donors, more than 75% were placed in the genetic ancestry cluster associated with self-reported Caucasian donors. The study was designed to test whether signatures of past pathogen exposure could be identified by cataloging public T cell receptors. Using immunosequencing, the study profiled T cell repertoires from around 670 subjects and related those repertoires to cytomegalovirus serostatus. Besides the first cohort of approximately 670 subjects, a separate validation cohort made up of roughly 120 different subjects was used. To predict cytomegalovirus infection status, the study brought together high-throughput TCR immunosequencing, statistical association of individual TCRs with disease status, and machine learning. To study patterns of TCR occurrence, a later analysis re-analyzed previously published TCR beta repertoires from hundreds of donors and added high-resolution HLA genotyping. In the later analysis, no new phenotypic data were used to find candidate immune exposures; instead, reliance was placed on TCR beta sequences and their occurrence across donors. In an earlier analysis of 587 of the donors, high-throughput TCR beta sequencing was used to judge whether each TCR beta V gene segment behaved as functional or pseudogenic. Alongside the repertoire data, information on donor age, sex, ethnicity and CMV serostatus was compiled. A later genetic analysis used genome-wide SNP genotypes for about 65% of the roughly 670 donors, treating that subset as a discovery cohort. All discovery cohort repertoires had been generated on a single sequencing platform. HLA typing covered class I and class II loci at four-digit resolution. Typing coverage varied by locus: 629-630 donors for A, B, C, DRB1 and DQB1; roughly 500 for DQA1; about 600 for DPA1; under 490 for DPB1. Because of strong linkage in the cohort, roughly five DR-DQ haplotypes were treated as single units for association and clustering. Across approximately 420 genotyped donors of the cohort, an average of about 240,000 unique TCR beta nucleotide sequences per donor were sequenced, and around 19% of those sequences were non-productive. Findings and caveats that apply to the study as a whole: Immune exposure information for the cohort was limited to CMV serostatus. Correlated functional status among segregating V segments might be attributable to linkage disequilibrium, but an unknown experimental factor could not be ruled out. Presence/absence analyses assumed roughly uniform sequencing depth across donors, an assumption that may not hold. A total of roughly 160 TCR beta chains were listed by the study as associated with cytomegalovirus. According to a later analysis, parvovirus B19, influenza, CMV and Epstein-Barr virus appeared linked to several top co-occurrence clusters. In this cohort, only TCR beta chains were sequenced, and detectable features were limited by the absence of alpha or paired-chain data. According to a later genetic analysis, donors in an Asian-associated ancestry cluster had fewer N-insertions in productive TCRs than the approximately 710-donor mean. Because counts were too low, approximately 18 rarely observed V segments, including chromosome 9 orphons, were excluded from the earlier analysis of some 540 of the donors. Strong co-occurrence of HLA alleles, especially DR and DQ, made assigning TCR associations to individual alleles difficult. A few of the identified cytomegalovirus-associated TCR beta chains were confirmed in vitro to be specific for cytomegalovirus antigens. V-gene and J-gene trimming of TCR beta chains was associated with a missense DCLRE1C variant in a later genetic analysis, and the association was replicated in an independent cohort. A group of highly shared sequence variants was considered likely to be a technical artifact of the sequencing pipeline. In a later analysis, TCR association rates were found to vary across HLA loci, with the most associated TCRs seen for DRB1 alleles and the fewest for HLA-C alleles. The authors suggested that the approach could potentially be extended to other disease states and immunological phenotypes. Because HLA typing was missing for some donors at each locus, association tests included only the typed subset. The classifier was reported to diagnose cytomegalovirus status with high specificity and sensitivity in both the original cohort and the validation cohort. In a later analysis, HLA-associated TCR beta chains showed more clonal expansion and lower generation probabilities than non-associated chains that were equally common. A further reported finding was that TCR beta sequences accurately predicted the HLA-A and HLA-B alleles for most subjects in the first cohort. Most CMV-associated TCR beta chains appeared to be HLA-restricted in a later analysis, and the HLA associations seemed to be driven largely by CMV exposure. In a later analysis, 16,951 TCR beta sequences were associated with specific HLA alleles at a false discovery rate of 0.05. Broadly in line with IMGT annotations, most TCR beta V segments showed up in productive rearrangements about 90% or about 30% of the time in an earlier analysis of 587 of the donors. Some IMGT-functional V segments, including TRBV6-2 and TRBV6-3, could not be told apart with the 87-base-pair reads, so those segments were excluded. Most TCR sequences were seen in very few donors, while some public TCRs were found in many individuals.

The cohort comprised around 700 healthy bone marrow donors. At the time of sampling, all cohort members were nominally healthy, though unrecorded immune exposures were likely present. The donor tested CMV seronegative and was one of the 352 seronegative cohort members. A peripheral blood sample was provided by each donor, and peripheral blood mononuclear cells were used for TCR beta sequencing. Genomic DNA was extracted from the blood cell samples with the Qiagen DNeasy Blood Extraction Kit. Library preparation was by the immunoSEQ multiplex PCR assay. For the multiplex PCR, a mixture combining 60 forward primers for TCR Vbeta segments and 13 reverse primers for TCR Jbeta segments was used. The CDR3 region of rearranged TCR beta genes was amplified from genomic DNA with a multiplex PCR assay. On the Illumina HiSeq System, the amplified TCR beta libraries were sequenced as 87-base-pair reads. Concerning the study's data processing: In a later analysis, tens of millions of unique TCR beta chains were counted across the 650 to 750 repertoires, and roughly 10 million of these chains were shared by at least two donors. Raw reads were error-corrected and collapsed into unique sequences by a nearest-neighbor algorithm in which closely related sequences were merged to remove PCR and sequencing errors. Alignment of CDR3 sequences to IMGT reference sequences was used to assign V, D and J gene segments. For a sequence to be retained, a match of at least six nucleotides was required to both a V gene segment and a J gene segment. A rearrangement was called productive if the CDR3 had no stop codons and remained in frame with V and J, and every other rearrangement was called non-productive. Following IMGT convention, CDR3 was defined as the stretch from the second conserved V-encoded cysteine to the conserved J-encoded phenylalanine. The earlier analysis of roughly 590 of the donors excluded any sequence lacking an unambiguous match to a single V gene segment. An earlier analysis of about 590 of the donors classified V segments as functional when productive rearrangements were above 56.7% and as segregating when the standard deviation between donors was above 5%. A statistical classification framework was built for diagnosing cytomegalovirus status from the catalog of TCR beta chain sequences. V and J gene assignment, in a later analysis, came from comparing TCR nucleotide sequences with IMGT/GENE-DB human TR gene sequences. The TCRdist pipeline was used in a later analysis to assign CDR3 sequences and most-parsimonious VDJ recombination scenarios. A later analysis defined each TCR beta chain by its CDR3 amino acid sequence plus V-gene family, and excluded reads lacking a unique V-gene family. To address suspected cross-contamination and a sequencing artifact, a later analysis removed 592 highly shared, low-generation-probability nucleotide sequences. For each public chain, a later analysis derived a clonal expansion index from normalized ranks of inferred template counts within each repertoire. Generation probabilities in a later analysis came from a VDJ recombination model fitted to out-of-frame rearrangements, and those results were checked against IGoR. Hypergeometric tests were used in a later analysis to score TCR-TCR, TCR-HLA and TCR-CMV co-occurrence, with a repertoire-size bias correction applied to the TCR pairs. A later analysis estimated false discovery rates by permuting HLA or CMV assignments 20 times. In a later analysis, co-occurring TCRs were grouped using DBSCAN, with TCRdist sequence similarity added in when clustering inside HLA-allele-positive subsets. For co-occurrence clustering, repertoires with fewer than 30,000 or more than 120,000 public chains were excluded, along with 5 or 6 repertoires with anomalous nucleotide sharing. The table was pulled from immuneACCESS by TCRdb, which kept in-frame rearrangements only. Such tables lose some clones; where checked, under half of the loss comes from unresolved V genes, and the rest has no known cause. The DNA gave D and trimming, while V, J and clone size come from that table. The sample yields nearly 110,000 clones; over 75% were counted once. Jointly, the top ten make up 3.5% to 4% of the sample.

From the cysteine up to the phenylalanine, the CDR3 has a length of 16 residues. The CDR3 DNA has 48 bases and is translated from base 1. Ends trimmed: V by 0 bases, J by 8 bases; bases unmatched to a gene: 9. According to the germline V gene, CDR1 reads SGHRS and CDR2 reads YFSETQ. Sequencing was done on a sample of PBMCs. This clonotype originated in a man in his fifties or sixties in good health and CMV-seronegative. This sequence uses TRBV5-1 and TRBJ2-1, with 9 central nucleotides matching TRBD2. The CDR3 protein sequence reads: CASSLGKTSGSYEQFF. The nucleotide sequence reads TGCGCCAGCAGCTTGGGAAAGACTAGCGGAAGCTATGAGCAGTTCTTC. The variable domain in full, with residues beyond the CDR3 obtained from the reference TRBV5-1 and TRBJ2-1 genes, is KAGVTQTPRYLIKTRGQQVTLSCSPISGHRSVSWYQQTPGQGLQFLFEYFSETQRNKGNFPGRFSGRQFSNSRSEMNVSTLELGDSALYLCASSLGKTSGSYEQFFGPGTRLTVL.